The 7 T cell receptor beta chains in this list originate from one sample, sequenced in a study of blood T cell repertoires in COVID-19. Sequencing was performed with immunoSEQ multiplex PCR; in TCRdb, only in-frame clones are kept and a portion is missing. The profile shows around 160,000 clones, 80% to 90% of them singletons. Material for sequencing was peripheral blood. The receptors originated from a woman between 55 and 75 years old with COVID-19, enrolled during active disease.

The gene calls are TRBV13 and TRBJ1-1, with a possible D match to TRBD1 (6 bases). Germline CDR1 PRHDT, CDR2 FYEKMQ (reference sequence). The V end lost 2 bases, the J end lost 10 bases, and 17 bases lay between the germline ends. The CDR3 totals 14 residues. The CDR3 sequence: CASSLFFSGGRAFF. For the CDR3, the DNA is TGTGCCAGCAGCTTATTCTTTTCGGGGGGGCGAGCTTTCTTT.

The chain uses TRBV4-1 and TRBJ2-2; no firm D call. The germline V gene encodes CDR1 MGHRA and CDR2 YSYEKL. The CDR3 runs to 14 residues. Trimming took 1 base from V and 4 from J, leaving 7 bases between them. The CDR3 nucleotides read TGCGCCAGCAGCCAAGTCTCCGGCACCGGGGAGCTGTTTTTT. Protein sequence: CASSQVSGTGELFF.

This rearrangement joins TRBV10-3 to TRBJ1-5; D is perhaps TRBD1 (5 bases). CDR1 and CDR2 from the germline V gene are ENHRY and SYGVKD. This CDR3 spans 15 amino acids. The V end was cut by 2 bases, the J end by 8 bases, with 16 bases between. The CDR3 region has the DNA TGTGCCATCAGTGAGGGGGGGGGACTCTGGGAGCCCCAGCATTTT. Its translation is CAISEGGGLWEPQHF.

The chain combines TRBV5-1 with TRBJ1-2; TRBD1 matches at 7 bases. Germline CDR1 is SGHRS and CDR2 is YFSETQ. Trimming took 1 base from V and 7 from J; bases not matched to a gene: 4. The length of the CDR3 is 13 residues. In DNA, the CDR3 is TGCGCCAGCAGCTTGTCAGGGGGAAGTGGCTACACCTTC. It translates to CASSLSGGSGYTF.

This clone turned up a few times. The chain recombines TRBV7-9 with TRBJ2-7; no definite D call. Germline CDR1 and CDR2: SEHNR and FQNEAQ (reference sequence). Trimming stripped 7 bases from V and 5 bases from J, with 18 bases between. The CDR3 is 14 residues long. DNA for the CDR3: TGTGCCAGCACCTTTATGTCGCGACGGGACGAGCAGTACTTC. It specifies CASTFMSRRDEQYF.

This chain links TRBV20-1 with TRBJ1-2; D remains unclear. This CDR3 comprises 11 residues. Trimming shortened V by 5 bases and J by 8 bases, and 12 bases separated the two germline ends. Germline loops: CDR1 DFQATT, CDR2 SNEGSKA (reference sequence). This CDR3 is CSAPSSEGYTF. CDR3 in DNA: TGCAGTGCTCCCTCCTCCGAGGGCTACACCTTC.

The rearrangement uses TRBV7-9 and TRBJ1-1; TRBD1 aligns across 9 bases. Trimming took 5 bases from V and 10 from J; bases not matched to a gene: 11. This CDR3 comprises 14 residues. In germline, CDR1 is SEHNR, CDR2 FQNEAQ (reference sequence). CDR3 protein: CASSPPTGGEVAFF. The CDR3 DNA sequence: TGTGCCAGCAGCCCACCCACAGGGGGCGAAGTAGCTTTCTTT.